This TCR beta chain was profiled in a study of control samples from healthy donors and cancer patients. Generated by immunoSEQ multiplex PCR, the TCRdb table keeps only in-frame clones and is missing some. Of 50,000 to 65,000 clones listed, around 93% are singletons. Trimming took 4 bases from V and 1 from J, leaving 10 bases between them. The CDR3 has 14 amino acids. Germline V gene sequence: CDR1 SGHAT, CDR2 FQNNGV. The chain employs TRBV11-2 and TRBJ2-5, with a tentative D call TRBD2 (5 bases). The sample comprised PBMCs. The TCR sequence derives from a man aged 25 to 40 with colorectal cancer. CDR3 sequence: CASSSLRAQETQYF. The CDR3 DNA follows: TGTGCCAGCAGCTCCCTGAGGGCCCAAGAGACCCAGTACTTC.